These T cell receptor beta chains were read from a single sample in a study of CD8 T cell repertoires and HIV-1 epitope variants. The antigens these receptors bind are not known. Measured with immunoSEQ multiplex PCR; TCRdb has only the in-frame clones, and not every one. This sample has several thousand clones, with roughly two thirds found just once. The sample was cultured CD8+ T cells derived from PBMCs. These TCRs come from a male donor with HIV. CDR3s include the opening cysteine and the closing phenylalanine or tryptophan. D genes are given only for firm matches. Clone size is given for some rows only: seen once, a few or many times, or a class if the clone is expanded.

j_call,clone_size,d_call,v_call,cdr3_aa,cdr3_nt
TRBJ2-7,few,TRBD1,TRBV2,CASSDDRAEQYF,TGTGCCAGCAGTGATGACAGGGCTGAGCAGTACTTC
TRBJ2-7,-,-,TRBV7-3,CASSPRAGHYEQYF,TGTGCCAGCAGCCCAAGGGCGGGGCACTACGAGCAGTACTTC
TRBJ1-1,-,TRBD1,TRBV4-3,CASSPNRDRGLGDTEAFF,TGCGCCAGCAGCCCAAACCGGGACAGGGGGCTCGGGGACACTGAAGCTTTCTTT
TRBJ2-7,few,-,TRBV11-2,CASSFLDYEQYF,TGTGCCAGCAGCTTTCTGGACTACGAGCAGTACTTC
TRBJ1-6,few,-,TRBV30,CAWRGQSNNSPLHF,TGTGCCTGGAGGGGTCAGTCAAACAATTCACCCCTCCACTTT
TRBJ2-6,-,TRBD1,TRBV10-3,CAISGGQGAGSGANVLTF,TGTGCCATCAGTGGGGGACAGGGGGCGGGCTCTGGGGCCAACGTCCTGACTTTC
TRBJ2-7,few,-,TRBV7-9,CASSFRGEGLGEQYF,TGTGCCAGCAGCTTTAGGGGAGAGGGGTTGGGCGAGCAGTACTTC
TRBJ2-7,-,-,TRBV7-9,CASSQPGSYEQYF,TGTGCCAGCAGCCAACCTGGATCCTACGAGCAGTACTTC
TRBJ2-2,-,TRBD1,TRBV12-5,CASARQGPGELFF,TGTGCTAGTGCCAGACAGGGTCCCGGGGAGCTGTTTTTT
TRBJ2-3,-,-,TRBV11-3,CASSRREGVGDTQYF,TGTGCCAGCAGCCGAAGAGAGGGAGTGGGAGATACGCAGTATTTT
TRBJ2-1,-,TRBD1,TRBV7-9,CASTLGIVYRTGDEQFF,TGTGCCAGCACCCTCGGTATTGTCTACAGGACAGGGGATGAGCAGTTCTTC
TRBJ1-1,-,TRBD1,TRBV7-9,CASSATGDDTEAFF,TGTGCCAGCAGCGCGACAGGGGATGACACTGAAGCTTTCTTT
TRBJ2-2,few,-,TRBV5-4,CASSLVVGGSPGELFF,TGTGCCAGCAGCTTGGTAGTGGGGGGCTCCCCCGGGGAGCTGTTTTTT
TRBJ1-3,few,-,TRBV2,CASSRGSGNTIYF,TGTGCCAGCAGTCGGGGAAGTGGAAACACCATATATTTT
TRBJ2-1,-,-,TRBV5-6,CASSLGVGGGYEQFF,TGTGCCAGCAGCTTGGGTGTTGGGGGAGGCTATGAGCAGTTCTTC
TRBJ2-1,-,TRBD2,TRBV7-9,CASSLEGGRSYNEQFF,TGTGCCAGCAGCTTAGAGGGCGGGAGATCCTACAATGAGCAGTTCTTC
TRBJ2-5,-,-,TRBV11-2,CASSLDLTGSAETQYF,TGTGCCAGCAGCTTAGATCTGACTGGGAGCGCAGAGACCCAGTACTTC
TRBJ2-3,-,-,TRBV9,CASSDPTDTQYF,TGTGCCAGCAGCGACCCAACAGATACGCAGTATTTT
TRBJ2-5,-,-,TRBV5-1,CASSPRRVSGGGETQYF,TGCGCCAGCAGCCCTCGCAGGGTATCCGGGGGCGGGGAGACCCAGTACTTC
TRBJ1-2,once,TRBD1,TRBV11-2,CASSLAQGDDYGYTF,TGTGCCAGCAGCCTAGCCCAGGGGGATGACTATGGCTACACCTTC
TRBJ2-7,-,TRBD1,TRBV28,CASRGTGGRTYEQYF,TGTGCCAGCAGGGGGACAGGGGGAAGAACCTACGAGCAGTACTTC
TRBJ2-7,-,-,TRBV10-3,CAISGVGNTYEQYF,TGTGCCATCAGTGGGGTCGGGAATACCTACGAGCAGTACTTC
TRBJ2-2,-,-,TRBV13,CASSTRGSGRTGELFF,TGTGCCAGCAGCACACGAGGCTCGGGTCGGACCGGGGAGCTGTTTTTT
TRBJ1-5,-,TRBD1,TRBV4-3,CASSQEQGEYQPQHF,TGCGCCAGCAGCCAAGAGCAGGGGGAATATCAGCCCCAGCATTTT
TRBJ2-2,-,-,TRBV4-2,CASSPDRNTGELFF,TGTGCCAGCAGCCCCGACAGGAACACCGGGGAGCTGTTTTTT
TRBJ2-7,once,-,TRBV13,CASSLTQATYEQYF,TGTGCCAGCAGCTTAACGCAGGCCACCTACGAGCAGTACTTC
TRBJ1-4,few,TRBD1,TRBV5-6,CASSLTAGTATNEKLFF,TGTGCCAGCAGCTTAACCGCCGGGACAGCAACTAATGAAAAACTGTTTTTT
TRBJ1-4,few,-,TRBV29-1,CSVGVSATNEKLFF,TGCAGCGTTGGTGTGAGTGCAACTAATGAAAAACTGTTTTTT
TRBJ1-2,-,TRBD1,TRBV7-9,CASSSSGTANYGYTF,TGTGCCAGCAGCTCCTCCGGGACAGCAAACTATGGCTACACCTTC
TRBJ1-1,-,-,TRBV5-1,CASSGGAAEAFF,TGCGCCAGCAGCGGGGGGGCCGCTGAAGCTTTCTTT
TRBJ2-1,-,-,TRBV7-9,CASSLGQGLNNEQFF,TGTGCCAGCAGCCTCGGTCAGGGGCTAAACAATGAGCAGTTCTTC
TRBJ2-7,-,-,TRBV7-8,CASSLNYEQYF,TGTGCCAGCAGCCTAAACTACGAGCAGTACTTC
TRBJ2-5,few,TRBD2,TRBV4-2,CASSQGGAGEETQYF,TGTGCCAGCAGCCAAGGCGGAGCGGGGGAAGAGACCCAGTACTTC
TRBJ2-7,-,TRBD2,TRBV4-1,CASSHAGGRYSYEQYF,TGCGCCAGCAGCCATGCGGGGGGACGTTACTCCTACGAGCAGTACTTC
TRBJ1-1,-,-,TRBV10-3,CAISEGDTEAFF,TGTGCCATCAGTGAAGGCGACACTGAAGCTTTCTTT
TRBJ1-1,-,TRBD1,TRBV5-4,CASSSGQGGFGEAFF,TGTGCCAGCAGCTCTGGACAGGGTGGATTCGGTGAAGCTTTCTTT
TRBJ2-1,-,TRBD2,TRBV2,CASILAGPYNEQFF,TGTGCCAGCATTCTAGCGGGACCGTATAATGAGCAGTTCTTC
TRBJ2-1,-,-,TRBV20-1,CSVSLRNEQFF,TGCAGTGTTAGTCTGCGCAATGAGCAGTTCTTC
TRBJ2-1,-,TRBD2,TRBV7-9,CASSGDAGGYSYNEQFF,TGTGCCAGCAGCGGAGATGCGGGAGGTTACTCCTACAATGAGCAGTTCTTC
TRBJ2-2,-,-,TRBV7-9,CASSLPEEGANTGELFF,TGTGCCAGTAGTTTGCCCGAGGAAGGGGCGAACACCGGGGAGCTGTTTTTT
TRBJ1-2,-,-,TRBV7-2,CASSLNEGRGYTF,TGTGCCAGCAGCTTAAACGAGGGGCGGGGCTACACCTTC
TRBJ1-1,-,TRBD1,TRBV28,CASSLRDRGPLTEAFF,TGTGCCAGCAGTTTAAGGGACAGGGGTCCCCTCACTGAAGCTTTCTTT